A selection of T cell receptor beta chains follows, all from one sample in a study of human thymus T cells. Measured with immunoSEQ multiplex PCR; TCRdb has only the in-frame clones, and not every one. The table has around 45,000 clones, roughly 94% seen once. What was sequenced was blood. These receptors were collected from a girl less than two years old with a congenital heart defect but otherwise immunologically healthy. Both conserved end residues are part of each CDR3. D genes are given only for firm matches. Clone size is stated in some rows and not others, as once, few, many or a class when expanded.

TRBV4-1,-,TRBJ2-7,-,TGCGCCAGCAGCCAAGTCCTGAAAAGCGACCACGAGCAGTACTTC,CASSQVLKSDHEQYF
TRBV5-1,-,TRBJ2-7,TRBD2,TGCGCCAGCAGCTCGCTAGCGGGAGTCGACGAGCAGTACTTC,CASSSLAGVDEQYF
TRBV10-3,-,TRBJ2-3,-,TGTGCCATCAGGGAAGCGGCATCTAGCACAGATACGCAGTATTTT,CAIREAASSTDTQYF
TRBV11-2,-,TRBJ2-1,TRBD2,TGTGCCAGCAGCCTAGCGGGAGGTACGGATGAGCAGTTCTTC,CASSLAGGTDEQFF
TRBV4-1,-,TRBJ2-7,-,TGCGCCAGCAGCGACACAGGAACTTACGAGCAGTACTTC,CASSDTGTYEQYF
TRBV19,-,TRBJ2-7,-,TGTGCCAGTAGTATTTCCGCCTCATATACGTATGAGCAGTACTTC,CASSISASYTYEQYF
TRBV11-2,-,TRBJ2-7,-,TGTGCCAGCAGCTTAGCTAGCTGGGAGCAGTACTTC,CASSLASWEQYF
TRBV28,-,TRBJ2-7,TRBD1,TGTGCCAGCAGTCCCTGGGACAGTCCGGGGGAGCAGTACTTC,CASSPWDSPGEQYF
TRBV28,once,TRBJ1-5,-,TGTGCCAGCAGTGTGGGGAATCAGCCCCAGCATTTT,CASSVGNQPQHF
TRBV19,once,TRBJ2-1,TRBD2,TGTGCCAGTAGTACGACATTAGCGGGAATCTACAATGAGCAGTTCTTC,CASSTTLAGIYNEQFF
TRBV5-6,-,TRBJ1-5,-,TGTGCCAGCAGCGGAATGAATCAGCCCCAGCATTTT,CASSGMNQPQHF
TRBV9,-,TRBJ1-2,-,TGTGCCAGCAGCGTAGTAGTGACAGACCCAGCTAACTATGGCTACACCTTC,CASSVVVTDPANYGYTF
TRBV7-2,-,TRBJ2-5,TRBD2,TGTGCCAGCAGCTTAGAGGGGGGGACTAGCGGGCAAGAGACCCAGTACTTC,CASSLEGGTSGQETQYF
TRBV7-7,-,TRBJ2-2,TRBD2,TGTGCCAGCAGCTTAGAGGATCTAGCGGGGGTTACCGGGGAGCTGTTTTTT,CASSLEDLAGVTGELFF
TRBV5-3,-,TRBJ2-7,TRBD1,TGTGCCAGAAGCTTGGCCAAGTCCGGGACAGGGGGAACCTACGAGCAGTACTTC,CARSLAKSGTGGTYEQYF
TRBV6-6,-,TRBJ2-7,-,TGTGCCAGCAGTGATACAGACTACTTATACGAGCAGTACTTC,CASSDTDYLYEQYF
TRBV19,-,TRBJ1-1,TRBD1,TGTGCCAGTAGTCCTAGACAGGGGGCTGAAGCTTTCTTT,CASSPRQGAEAFF
TRBV19,-,TRBJ1-4,-,TGTGCCAGTAGTACGCCCGGGGGGAGACCGGAACCCTATGAAAAACTGTTTTTT,CASSTPGGRPEPYEKLFF
TRBV7-2,-,TRBJ1-5,-,TGTGCCAGCAGCTTAGATTTAGGGAATCAGCCCCAGCATTTT,CASSLDLGNQPQHF
TRBV4-3,-,TRBJ2-7,-,TGCGCCAGCAGCCAAGATAAAGGGTACGAGCAGTACTTC,CASSQDKGYEQYF
TRBV5-5,once,TRBJ2-7,TRBD2,TGTGCCAGCAGCCCCGGGCTAGCGGGAGCTCGGTGGGTCTACGAGCAGTACTTC,CASSPGLAGARWVYEQYF
TRBV6-1,-,TRBJ1-4,-,TGTGCCAGCAGTGAAAATCCCCGAAATGAAAAACTGTTTTTT,CASSENPRNEKLFF
TRBV4-1,once,TRBJ2-6,-,TGCGCCAGCCATCAGGAACCTACTCCACCTGGGGCCAACGTCCTGACTTTC,CASHQEPTPPGANVLTF
TRBV7-9,-,TRBJ2-1,-,TGTGCCAGCAGCTTGGGACTTTCTTTATCCTACAATGAGCAGTTCTTC,CASSLGLSLSYNEQFF
TRBV21-1,-,TRBJ2-5,-,TGTGCCAGCAGCAAAAATCTAAGCGGGAGAAAGACCCAGTACTTC,CASSKNLSGRKTQYF
TRBV6-5,-,TRBJ1-2,TRBD1,TGTGCCAGCAGTTACTCCGGGGACAGTCGGAATGGCTACACCTTC,CASSYSGDSRNGYTF
TRBV27,-,TRBJ2-1,-,TGTGCCAGCAGTTCTCGGGTTAGCAATGAGCAGTTCTTC,CASSSRVSNEQFF
TRBV12-5,-,TRBJ2-5,-,TGTGCTAGTGGTTTGGTGCCTGTTGGGGAAGAGACCCAGTACTTC,CASGLVPVGEETQYF
TRBV4-1,-,TRBJ1-2,TRBD1,TGCGCCAGCAGCCAAGATATAGGTGGCGCCGGACAGGGGGCGGCGCGGGACACCTTC,CASSQDIGGAGQGAARDTF
TRBV12-5,-,TRBJ2-5,-,TGTGCTAGTGCTCTGGGCGAGAAAGAGACCCAGTACTTC,CASALGEKETQYF
TRBV19,few,TRBJ1-5,-,TGTGCCAGTAGTATAGGAGGCGATCAGCCCCAGCATTTT,CASSIGGDQPQHF
TRBV6-1,-,TRBJ1-2,-,TGTGCCAGCAGTTCCCGCGGGTTCTATGGCTACACCTTC,CASSSRGFYGYTF
TRBV15,-,TRBJ1-1,-,TGTGCCACGCGGCTCGGGACACGCTTTACTGAAGCTTTCTTT,CATRLGTRFTEAFF
TRBV5-1,-,TRBJ2-3,TRBD2,TGCGCCAGCAGCTTGGTGGGGACTAGCCCAGATACGCAGTATTTT,CASSLVGTSPDTQYF
TRBV14,-,TRBJ2-1,-,TGTGCCAGCAGCCAACGGGAGATGATCTACAATGAGCAGTTCTTC,CASSQREMIYNEQFF
TRBV29-1,-,TRBJ1-2,TRBD1,TGCAGCGTTGAAGATGGGGGGGGACAGGGAGGTGGCTACACCTTC,CSVEDGGGQGGGYTF
TRBV6-1,-,TRBJ1-2,TRBD1,TGTGCCAGCAGTGAAGGGACAGGGAACTATGGCTACACCTTC,CASSEGTGNYGYTF
TRBV15,-,TRBJ2-7,TRBD2,TGTGCCACCAGCAGAGATTCTAGCGGGAAGGGTGAGCAGTACTTC,CATSRDSSGKGEQYF
TRBV10-3,-,TRBJ2-3,-,TGTGCCATCAGTGAGCCAGGGGGGAGGGCCCACCAAACGCAGTATTTT,CAISEPGGRAHQTQYF
TRBV2,-,TRBJ2-5,-,TGTGCCAGCAGTCTGTTAAGGGAAGAGACCCAGTACTTC,CASSLLREETQYF
TRBV6-6,-,TRBJ1-3,TRBD1,TGTGCCAGCAGTTACTCCGGACAGGCTGGAAACACCATATATTTT,CASSYSGQAGNTIYF
TRBV6-5,-,TRBJ1-4,-,TGTGCCAGCAGTTACTCCCACGGGCTCGAAAAACTGTTTTTT,CASSYSHGLEKLFF
TRBV5-4,-,TRBJ2-6,TRBD1,TGTGCCAGCAGCTTCTATAGATTGTCCCATCAGGGGGACAACGTCCTGACTTTC,CASSFYRLSHQGDNVLTF